This T cell receptor beta chain comes out of a study of blood T cell repertoires in COVID-19. Looking at the study overall: Acute and convalescent COVID-19 specimens originated in the United States, Italy and Spain. PBMCs, B-cell-depleted T cells, or T cells were the source of the cDNA or gDNA that made up the material.

The CDR3 length is 15 residues. The trim removed 3 bases at V and 7 bases at J, leaving 6 bases unmatched. Germline V lookup: CDR1 KGHSH, CDR2 LQKENI. Original processing notes: Using reference gene primer amplification, nucleated cell counts were estimated. Assay used: immunoSEQ multiplex PCR; TCRdb lists only in-frame clones, some missing. Clone size and V and J calls were adopted from that table, with D and trimming inferred from the DNA. The repertoire holds approximately 110,000 clones, with 85% to 90% as singletons. The clonotype originates from a woman between 45 and 60 years old with acute or convalescent COVID-19. Sample: peripheral blood. The V gene is TRBV18, the J gene TRBJ1-6; 7 positions match TRBD1. The DNA for the CDR3 is TGTGCCAGCTCACCGGGACAGAACACCAATTCACCCCTCCACTTT. This gives the protein CASSPGQNTNSPLHF.